Each of the 2 T cell receptor beta chains below was sequenced from the same sample in a study of blood T cell repertoires in COVID-19. Only in-frame clones appear in the TCRdb table, and some are missing; sequencing was by immunoSEQ multiplex PCR. The sample holds 39,000 or so clones, over 70% seen once. Input material: peripheral blood. The receptors were sampled from a woman of 80 years or more with active or convalescent COVID-19.

The rearrangement joins TRBV30 to TRBJ1-4, with 7 bases aligning to TRBD1. CDR3 size: 13 residues. J lost 6 bases, V lost 0 bases, and 1 base had no gene match. Germline CDR1 reads GTSNPN; CDR2 reads SVGIG (reference sequence). CDR3 in DNA: TGTGCCTGGAGTGTAGGACAGGATGAAAAACTGTTTTTT. It codes for CAWSVGQDEKLFF. Combining the CDR3 with reference TRBV30 and TRBJ1-4 gives the whole variable domain SQTIHQWPATLVQPVGSPLSLECTVEGTSNPNLYWYRQAAGRGLQLLFYSVGIGQISSEVPQNLSASRPQDRQFILSSKKLLLSDSGFYLCAWSVGQDEKLFFGSGTQLSVL.

V gene TRBV28 combines with J gene TRBJ1-5; 10 bases fit TRBD1. In germline, CDR1 is MDHEN, CDR2 SYDVKM. With 8 bases clipped from V and 0 bases from J, the junction kept 10 bases outside the gene matches. The CDR3 spans 17 residues. Written as DNA, the CDR3 is TGTGCCAGCGAGGACAGGGGGTATAGAGATAGCAATCAGCCCCAGCATTTT. This sequence encodes CASEDRGYRDSNQPQHF.